This is a list of T cell receptor beta chains from one sample in a study of shared clonotypes between healthy human individuals. The data were produced by immunoSEQ multiplex PCR, yet TCRdb's version contains in-frame clones alone and is incomplete. The repertoire holds 550,000 to 800,000 clones, with less than 95% as singletons. The sequencing sample was made of memory CD8+ T cells from PBMCs. The receptors stem from a man younger than 30 in good health. Some clones in this sample may be carry-over from other donors' samples. Each CDR3 is given with its conserved first and last residue. The D gene is left open where the match is weak. A row's size may be missing; if present it is once, few, many or a size class.

clone size	V gene	D gene	J gene	CDR3 protein	CDR3 DNA
once	TRBV6-5	.	TRBJ2-7	CASKVLQGPHYEQYF	TGTGCCAGCAAAGTACTACAGGGCCCCCACTACGAGCAGTACTTC
.	TRBV29-1	TRBD2	TRBJ2-1	CSVGGTTGAVTDEQFF	TGCAGCGTTGGAGGGACTACCGGGGCCGTAACGGACGAGCAGTTCTTC
many	TRBV7-9	.	TRBJ2-7	CASSQGSYEQYF	TGTGCCAGCAGTCAGGGAAGCTACGAGCAGTACTTC
.	TRBV10-2	TRBD1	TRBJ1-4	CASRQGAPNEKLFF	TGCGCCAGCAGGCAGGGGGCGCCTAATGAAAAACTGTTTTTT
.	TRBV27	.	TRBJ2-1	CASSLRGAGNEQFF	TGTGCCAGCAGTTTACGGGGTGCGGGGAATGAGCAGTTCTTC
once	TRBV10-3	TRBD1	TRBJ2-2	CASVQGLAGELFF	TGTGCCAGCGTACAGGGGTTGGCCGGGGAGCTGTTTTTT
.	TRBV19	.	TRBJ1-1	CASSSTGFGTRGNTEAFF	TGTGCCAGTAGTAGTACAGGATTTGGGACCCGAGGAAACACTGAAGCTTTCTTT
.	TRBV4-3	.	TRBJ1-3	CASSQDRGGGNTIYF	TGCGCCAGCAGCCAAGATAGGGGCGGAGGAAACACCATATATTTT
once	TRBV5-4	.	TRBJ2-7	CASSSRPLTLEQYF	TGTGCCAGCAGTTCCCGGCCACTTACTCTAGAGCAGTACTTC
.	TRBV28	TRBD2	TRBJ2-3	CASSLPSSGSPDTQYF	TGTGCCAGCAGTTTACCGAGTAGCGGGAGCCCAGATACGCAGTATTTT
.	TRBV10-3	.	TRBJ2-7	CATGVVDEQYF	TGTGCCACCGGGGTGGTTGACGAGCAGTACTTC
once	TRBV4-1	.	TRBJ2-5	CASSQDRPQTAPQETQYF	TGCGCCAGCAGCCAAGACAGGCCCCAGACAGCGCCCCAAGAGACCCAGTACTTC
.	TRBV9	.	TRBJ1-2	CASSVAGTGGYGYTF	TGTGCCAGCAGCGTAGCAGGGACGGGAGGCTATGGCTACACCTTC
.	TRBV7-6	.	TRBJ2-7	CASSLGTSVYEQYF	TGTGCCAGCAGCTTAGGGACAAGTGTATACGAGCAGTACTTC
.	TRBV6-4	.	TRBJ2-2	CASSERGETGELFF	TGTGCCAGCAGTGAAAGGGGAGAGACCGGGGAGCTGTTTTTT
.	TRBV13	TRBD2	TRBJ2-5	CASSLVAGVLQETQYF	TGTGCCAGCAGCTTAGTAGCGGGAGTATTACAAGAGACCCAGTACTTC
.	TRBV27	.	TRBJ2-1	CASSGGLPLNNEQFF	TGTGCCAGCAGTGGGGGACTCCCGTTAAACAATGAGCAGTTCTTC
.	TRBV4-1	.	TRBJ2-1	CASSQDPGIIRRSHNEQFF	TGCGCCAGCAGCCAAGACCCTGGGATCATACGAAGGTCACACAATGAGCAGTTCTTC
.	TRBV27	TRBD2	TRBJ2-7	CASSLVLAGGSYEQYF	TGTGCCAGCAGTTTAGTACTAGCGGGTGGCTCCTACGAGCAGTACTTC
.	TRBV27	.	TRBJ2-7	CASSLSRGTYEQYF	TGTGCCAGCAGTTTATCTAGGGGTACCTACGAGCAGTACTTC
.	TRBV28	.	TRBJ2-4	CASSFRSLAKNIQYF	TGTGCCAGCAGTTTCAGATCCCTAGCCAAAAACATTCAGTACTTC
.	TRBV5-1	TRBD1	TRBJ1-1	CASSLGIRSGGPNTEAFF	TGCGCCAGCAGCTTGGGTATCCGGTCAGGGGGGCCAAACACTGAAGCTTTCTTT
once	TRBV18	TRBD2	TRBJ2-7	CASSPTSENSYEQYF	TGTGCCAGCTCACCTACTAGCGAAAACTCCTACGAGCAGTACTTC
.	TRBV10-3	TRBD1	TRBJ2-7	CAISESSLQGAYEQYF	TGTGCCATCAGTGAGTCGTCGTTACAGGGGGCGTACGAGCAGTACTTC
.	TRBV6-6	TRBD2	TRBJ2-5	CASSPDPGGETQYF	TGTGCCAGCAGTCCGGACCCGGGGGGGGAGACCCAGTACTTC
.	TRBV28	.	TRBJ1-2	CASSSSTPGLGGYTF	TGTGCCAGCAGTTCGTCAACCCCGGGTTTAGGAGGCTACACCTTC
.	TRBV27	TRBD2	TRBJ2-7	CASSLWGSGDEQYF	TGTGCCAGCAGTTTATGGGGTAGCGGGGACGAGCAGTACTTC
.	TRBV27	.	TRBJ2-1	CAVREFPGNEQFF	TGTGCCGTCCGGGAGTTCCCTGGGAATGAGCAGTTCTTC
.	TRBV25-1	.	TRBJ1-1	CASSAGEAFF	TGTGCCAGCAGTGCGGGTGAAGCTTTCTTT
.	TRBV5-1	TRBD1	TRBJ1-3	CASSLGQGTTGNTIYF	TGCGCCAGCAGCTTGGGACAGGGGACAACTGGAAACACCATATATTTT
many	TRBV27	TRBD1	TRBJ1-4	CASLRDREFREKLFF	TGTGCCAGCCTCCGGGACAGGGAGTTTCGGGAAAAACTGTTTTTT